This entry describes one TCR beta chain. The V end lost 0 bases, the J end lost 7 bases, and 16 bases lay between the germline ends. Germline assignment: CDR1 MNHEY and CDR2 SVGAGI. The CDR3 consists of 16 residues. The entry originates in a study of blood T cell repertoires in COVID-19. About the study: COVID-19 samples, acute and convalescent, were from the United States, Italy and Spain. In each case, the material was cDNA or gDNA derived from T cells, B-cell-depleted T cells, or PBMCs.

Per the original methods: Counts of nucleated cells, estimated from reference gene primer amplification, were obtained. Sequencing was performed with immunoSEQ multiplex PCR; in TCRdb, only in-frame clones are kept and a portion is missing. V and J calls and clone size are given by that table; D and trimming were obtained from the DNA. The sample has approximately 170,000 clones; 83% are singletons. The sample comprised peripheral blood. The receptor comes from a woman aged 80 or older with acute or convalescent COVID-19. The chain combines TRBV6-5 with TRBJ2-4, with D perhaps matching TRBD2 (6 bases). Written as DNA, the CDR3 is TGTGCCAGCAGTTACTCCGGCGCGGGGTTGATTAACATTCAGTACTTC. Encoded protein: CASSYSGAGLINIQYF.